This is a list of T cell receptor beta chains from one sample in a study of blood T cell repertoires in COVID-19. Repertoires were generated with immunoSEQ multiplex PCR, while TCRdb's copy carries only in-frame clones and drops some. The profile shows more than 90,000 clones, approximately 80% of them singletons. The sample consisted of peripheral blood. These receptors were collected from a man in his sixties with acute or convalescent COVID-19. CDR3s include the opening cysteine and the closing phenylalanine or tryptophan. A D gene is named only where the DNA matches it firmly. Size tells how often a clone was seen (once, few, many) or the class of an expanded clone, and some rows leave it out.

V gene	clone size	D gene	J gene	CDR3 protein	CDR3 DNA
TRBV6-5	NA	NA	TRBJ1-3	CASSDSTDGNTIYF	TGTGCCAGCAGCGACAGCACCGATGGAAACACCATATATTTT
TRBV28	NA	NA	TRBJ1-6	CASSLRQGGSPLHF	TGTGCCAGCAGTTTAAGGCAGGGAGGTTCACCCCTCCACTTT
TRBV7-7	few	TRBD1	TRBJ1-5	CASSGATGEHNQPQHF	TGTGCCAGCAGCGGGGCGACAGGGGAACACAATCAGCCCCAGCATTTT
TRBV4-3	NA	NA	TRBJ1-2	CASSQEMGGNYGYTF	TGCGCCAGCAGCCAAGAAATGGGGGGAAACTATGGCTACACCTTC
TRBV5-1	NA	NA	TRBJ2-1	CASSLGSYNEQFF	TGCGCCAGCAGCTTGGGCAGCTACAATGAGCAGTTCTTC
TRBV6-5	NA	TRBD1	TRBJ1-1	CASNRDREIGTEAFF	TGTGCCAGTAACCGGGACAGGGAGATCGGCACTGAAGCTTTCTTT
TRBV24-1	NA	TRBD1	TRBJ1-4	CATSDPIQGVEKLFF	TGTGCCACCAGTGACCCTATCCAGGGGGTTGAAAAACTGTTTTTT
TRBV6-2/TRBV6-3	few	TRBD1	TRBJ1-1	CASSYPRTGNTEAFF	TGTGCCAGCAGTTACCCGAGGACAGGAAACACTGAAGCTTTCTTT
TRBV19	NA	TRBD2	TRBJ2-1	CASSIRLADNEQFF	TGTGCCAGTAGTATTAGACTAGCGGACAATGAGCAGTTCTTC
TRBV11-2	NA	TRBD1	TRBJ1-2	CASSPDRNLGYTF	TGTGCCAGCAGTCCGGACAGGAATTTAGGCTACACCTTC
TRBV27	few	TRBD2	TRBJ2-5	CASSSRRGDLPQETQYF	TGTGCCAGCAGTTCGAGACGGGGGGACCTGCCTCAAGAGACCCAGTACTTC
TRBV6-4	NA	NA	TRBJ2-2	CASSSDRNTGELFF	TGTGCCAGCAGCTCAGACAGGAACACCGGGGAGCTGTTTTTT
TRBV11-3	NA	NA	TRBJ1-1	CASSLSVSTEAFF	TGTGCCAGCAGCTTATCGGTGTCCACTGAAGCTTTCTTT
TRBV20-1	NA	NA	TRBJ1-2	CSALSVGYTF	TGCAGTGCCCTCTCCGTTGGCTACACCTTC
TRBV19	NA	NA	TRBJ1-2	CASRQIENYGYTF	TGTGCCAGTAGACAGATCGAAAACTATGGCTACACCTTC
TRBV21-1	NA	NA	TRBJ1-2	CASSGRSGGNNYGYTF	TGTGCCAGCAGCGGCCGTTCCGGGGGAAATAACTATGGCTACACCTTC
TRBV4-1	few	NA	TRBJ1-6	CASSQDLGGARSPLHF	TGCGCCAGCAGCCAAGATCTTGGGGGGGCCCGGTCACCCCTCCACTTT
TRBV9	once	TRBD1	TRBJ2-1	CASSVAGTGVFNEQFF	TGTGCCAGCAGCGTAGCCGGGACAGGGGTTTTCAATGAGCAGTTCTTC
TRBV6-1	many	NA	TRBJ2-2	CASSEGGRAGELFF	TGTGCCAGCAGTGAAGGGGGCAGGGCCGGGGAGCTGTTTTTT
TRBV29-1	NA	TRBD2	TRBJ2-1	CSAFGLAGEAIYNEQFF	TGCAGCGCCTTCGGGCTAGCGGGAGAAGCAATCTACAATGAGCAGTTCTTC
TRBV10-1	NA	TRBD2	TRBJ2-1	CASSESSSGYNEQFF	TGCGCCAGCAGTGAGTCATCTAGCGGTTACAATGAGCAGTTCTTC
TRBV11-3	NA	TRBD1	TRBJ1-1	CASSLRTPLPGQEGTEAFF	TGTGCCAGCAGCTTAAGGACGCCGCTTCCGGGACAGGAAGGTACTGAAGCTTTCTTT
TRBV5-4	NA	NA	TRBJ1-1	CASSLIQGNTEAFF	TGTGCCAGCAGCTTAATCCAGGGGAACACTGAAGCTTTCTTT
TRBV6-2/TRBV6-3	NA	TRBD2	TRBJ2-6	CASSSSLLAALSGANVLTF	TGTGCCAGCAGTTCCAGCCTACTAGCGGCCCTCTCTGGGGCCAACGTCCTGACTTTC
TRBV6-1	NA	NA	TRBJ1-2	CASSEAQTQIYGYTF	TGTGCCAGCAGTGAGGCCCAAACCCAAATTTATGGCTACACCTTC
TRBV12-3/TRBV12-4	NA	TRBD1	TRBJ1-2	CASSPTGAYGYTF	TGTGCCAGCAGTCCGACAGGGGCCTATGGCTACACCTTC
TRBV25-1	NA	NA	TRBJ1-2	CASSESFGYTF	TGTGCCAGCAGTGAATCTTTTGGCTACACCTTC
TRBV19	few	TRBD1	TRBJ1-2	CASTERQGAGLLGYTF	TGTGCCAGTACCGAACGACAGGGGGCCGGCCTCCTTGGCTACACCTTC
TRBV6-2/TRBV6-3	NA	TRBD1	TRBJ1-1	CASSYPLRDRAEAFF	TGTGCCAGCAGTTACCCACTCAGGGACAGGGCTGAAGCTTTCTTT
TRBV3-1/TRBV3-2	NA	TRBD2	TRBJ2-5	CASSERLAGYQETQYF	TGTGCCAGCAGCGAAAGACTAGCGGGGTACCAAGAGACCCAGTACTTC
TRBV19	NA	NA	TRBJ2-5	CASSSKQGVRETQYF	TGTGCCAGTAGCTCCAAGCAGGGTGTCCGAGAGACCCAGTACTTC
TRBV4-1	NA	NA	TRBJ1-1	CASSQDRDKVQFIEAFF	TGCGCCAGCAGCCAAGACCGGGACAAGGTTCAGTTCATTGAAGCTTTCTTT
TRBV2	NA	NA	TRBJ1-1	CASSERGAGATEAFF	TGTGCCAGCAGTGAGAGAGGGGCAGGGGCGACTGAAGCTTTCTTT
TRBV29-1	NA	TRBD1	TRBJ1-2	CSVQGGLDYGYTF	TGCAGCGTCCAAGGGGGCTTGGACTATGGCTACACCTTC
TRBV6-4	NA	NA	TRBJ2-6	CASSVQGLTTGANVLTF	TGTGCCAGCAGTGTACAGGGTCTTACTACTGGGGCCAACGTCCTGACTTTC
TRBV6-2/TRBV6-3	NA	TRBD1	TRBJ1-2	CASSTGTARYYTF	TGTGCCAGCAGCACCGGGACAGCTCGTTACTACACCTTC
TRBV25-1	NA	TRBD1	TRBJ1-6	CASRSQTGVSPLHF	TGTGCCAGCAGATCCCAGACAGGGGTTTCACCCCTCCACTTT
TRBV7-8	once	NA	TRBJ1-4	CASSPTVGANEKLFF	TGTGCCAGCAGCCCTACAGTGGGAGCTAATGAAAAACTGTTTTTT
TRBV5-8	NA	TRBD1	TRBJ1-2	CASSSTGTVNYGYTF	TGTGCCAGCAGCTCTACCGGGACAGTCAACTATGGCTACACCTTC
TRBV4-1	NA	NA	TRBJ2-5	CASSQADSYQETQYF	TGCGCCAGCAGCCAAGCCGACTCGTACCAAGAGACCCAGTACTTC
TRBV6-5	NA	NA	TRBJ1-2	CASSTNRDYGYTF	TGTGCCAGCAGTACCAACAGGGATTATGGCTACACCTTC
TRBV28	few	NA	TRBJ2-3	CASSIGGFSDTQYF	TGTGCCAGCAGCATCGGAGGGTTTTCAGATACGCAGTATTTT
TRBV29-1	few	NA	TRBJ1-2	CSGYRDYGYTF	TGCAGCGGGTACCGGGACTATGGCTACACCTTC
TRBV25-1	once	TRBD1	TRBJ1-2	CASSSGTGDGYTF	TGTGCCAGCAGTTCCGGGACAGGGGATGGCTACACCTTC
TRBV5-6	many	TRBD1	TRBJ1-1	CASSLVQGAYLEAFF	TGTGCCAGCAGCTTGGTTCAGGGGGCTTATCTCGAAGCTTTCTTT
TRBV10-1	once	TRBD1	TRBJ2-7	CASSFRQGSSYEQYF	TGCGCCAGCAGCTTTCGACAGGGGAGCTCCTACGAGCAGTACTTC
TRBV7-2	many	NA	TRBJ2-4	CASSPRTTGTGDIQYF	TGTGCCAGCAGCCCGAGGACAACAGGGACCGGAGACATTCAGTACTTC
TRBV4-1	NA	TRBD1	TRBJ2-2	CASSQYVTGVSGELFF	TGCGCCAGCAGCCAATACGTCACAGGGGTCAGCGGGGAGCTGTTTTTT
TRBV12-3/TRBV12-4	NA	NA	TRBJ2-3	CASLGITDTQYF	TGTGCCAGTCTCGGGATTACAGATACGCAGTATTTT
TRBV7-2	NA	NA	TRBJ2-5	CASSLASGQETQYF	TGTGCCAGCAGCTTAGCGTCAGGGCAAGAGACCCAGTACTTC